This TCR beta chain was observed in a study of cytomegalovirus exposure and HLA in healthy donors (TCRdb year 2017). In the study overall: An earlier analysis of some 600 of the donors reported over 250 Gb of sequence data and 90 million to 120 million unique TCR beta sequences obtained from approximately 180 million T cells. On average, 235,054 unique TCR beta nucleotide sequences were sequenced per donor among 398 genotyped donors of the cohort, with around 19% of those sequences being non-productive. The study profiled the T cell repertoires of about 720 subjects by immunosequencing and related them to cytomegalovirus serostatus. The later analysis used no new phenotypic data to find candidate immune exposures, relying instead on TCR beta sequences and their occurrence across donors. To predict cytomegalovirus infection status, the study combined high-throughput TCR immunosequencing, statistical association of individual TCRs with disease status, and machine learning. To decide whether each TCR beta V gene segment behaved as functional or pseudogenic, an earlier analysis of some 600 of the donors relied on high-throughput TCR beta sequencing. Four to six DR-DQ haplotypes were handled as single units for association and clustering, since linkage in the cohort was strong. Every repertoire in the discovery cohort had been generated on one and the same sequencing platform. Genome-wide SNP genotypes for about 60% of the roughly 700 donors were used in a later genetic analysis, which treated that subset as a discovery cohort. Of the 300 to 500 genotyped donors, roughly 80% were placed in the genetic ancestry cluster associated with self-reported Caucasian donors. Donor age, sex, ethnicity and CMV serostatus were collected together with the repertoire data. HLA typing included class I and class II loci at four-digit resolution. About 310 gigabases of sequencing data and some 85 million unique TCR sequences were included in an early release covering 550 to 650 HLA-typed donors. The number of typed donors differed by locus: about 620-640 for A, B, C, DRB1 and DQB1; 522 for DQA1; 600 to 610 for DPA1; and around 490 for DPB1. In addition to the first cohort of roughly 670 subjects, a separate validation cohort of approximately 130 different subjects was used. In a later analysis, previously published TCR beta repertoires from 666 donors were re-analyzed and high-resolution HLA genotyping was added so that TCR occurrence patterns could be studied. The aim of the study was to test whether cataloging public T cell receptors could identify signatures of past pathogen exposure. Paper-wide results and their limitations: The study listed 164 TCR beta chains as associated with cytomegalovirus. Compared with the approximately 720-donor mean, donors in an Asian-associated ancestry cluster had fewer N-insertions in productive TCRs, according to a later genetic analysis. In a later analysis, TCR association rates were found to vary across HLA loci, with the most associated TCRs seen for DRB1 alleles and the fewest for HLA-C alleles. Because HLA typing was unavailable for some donors at each locus, only the typed subset was used in association tests. The 87-base-pair reads could not distinguish some IMGT-functional V segments, including TRBV6-2 and TRBV6-3, so those segments were excluded. In vitro tests confirmed that a few of the cytomegalovirus-associated TCR beta chains recognize cytomegalovirus antigens. CMV serostatus was the only immune exposure information available for the cohort. In a later analysis, several top co-occurrence clusters were reported to appear linked to parvovirus B19, influenza, CMV and Epstein-Barr virus. Cytomegalovirus status was reported to be diagnosed by the classifier with high specificity and sensitivity in both the original and validation cohorts. The earlier analysis of 587 of the donors excluded some 15 rarely observed V segments, including chromosome 9 orphons, because counts were too low. When HLA alleles, especially DR and DQ, strongly co-occurred, attributing TCR associations to individual alleles was difficult. This cohort had only TCR beta chains sequenced, and the lack of alpha or paired-chain data limited which features could be detected. Compared with equally common non-associated chains, HLA-associated TCR beta chains in a later analysis were more clonally expanded and had lower generation probabilities. The presence/absence analyses assumed that sequencing depth was roughly uniform across donors, and that assumption may not be true. A further reported finding was that TCR beta sequences accurately predicted the HLA-A and HLA-B alleles for most subjects in the first cohort. In an earlier analysis of some 540 of the donors, most TCR beta V segments appeared in productive rearrangements about 87% or about 30% of the time, broadly matching IMGT annotations. A cluster of highly shared sequence variants was judged likely to represent a technical artifact of the sequencing pipeline. It was suggested by the authors that the approach could potentially be generalized to other disease states and immunological phenotypes. In a later analysis, most CMV-associated TCR beta chains were found to appear HLA-restricted, with HLA associations seemingly driven largely by CMV exposure. In a later genetic analysis, a missense DCLRE1C variant was associated with V-gene and J-gene trimming of TCR beta chains, and the association was replicated in an independent cohort. While some public TCRs were present in many individuals, most TCR sequences turned up only very rarely across donors. Linkage disequilibrium might explain the correlated functional status among segregating V segments, but an unknown experimental factor could not be excluded. A later analysis associated 16,951 TCR beta sequences with specific HLA alleles at a false discovery rate of 0.05.

In total, approximately 610 healthy bone marrow donors made up the cohort. All cohort members were sampled while nominally healthy, although unrecorded immune exposures were likely present. The donor tested CMV seronegative, placing the donor among the 350 or so seronegative members of the cohort. A peripheral blood sample was collected from each donor, and TCR beta sequencing was performed on peripheral blood mononuclear cells. Genomic DNA was extracted from the blood cell samples with the Qiagen DNeasy Blood Extraction Kit. The germline V gene supplies CDR1 SNHLY and CDR2 FYNNEI. CDR3 length: 14 amino acids, cysteine to phenylalanine. Only CDR3 DNA remains: 42 bases, in frame from the first base. V loses 5 bases, J loses 2 bases, and the germline ends lie 10 bases apart. Libraries came from the immunoSEQ multiplex PCR assay. For the multiplex PCR, a mixture combining 60 forward primers for TCR Vbeta segments and 13 reverse primers for TCR Jbeta segments was used. A multiplex PCR assay on genomic DNA amplified the CDR3 region of rearranged TCR beta genes. Amplified TCR beta libraries were sequenced as 87-base-pair reads on the Illumina HiSeq System. The study's own analysis went as follows. Across the 670 or so repertoires, a later analysis counted some 81 million unique TCR beta chains, 8.5 million to 12 million of which were shared by at least two donors. Raw reads were error-corrected and collapsed into unique sequences with a nearest-neighbor algorithm that merged closely related sequences to remove PCR and sequencing errors. V, D and J gene segments were assigned by aligning CDR3 sequences to IMGT reference sequences. For a sequence to be retained, a match of at least six nucleotides was required to both a V gene segment and a J gene segment. A rearrangement was called productive if the CDR3 had no stop codons and remained in frame with V and J, and every other rearrangement was called non-productive. CDR3 was defined by IMGT convention, running from the second conserved V-encoded cysteine to the conserved J-encoded phenylalanine. The earlier analysis of 500 to 650 of the donors excluded any sequence lacking an unambiguous match to a single V gene segment. An earlier analysis of over 450 of the donors classified V segments as functional when productive rearrangements were above 56.7% and as segregating when the standard deviation between donors was above 5%. A statistical classification framework was built to diagnose cytomegalovirus status from the catalog of TCR beta chain sequences. A later analysis assigned V and J genes by comparing TCR nucleotide sequences with IMGT/GENE-DB human TR gene sequences. Using the TCRdist pipeline, a later analysis assigned CDR3 sequences along with most-parsimonious VDJ recombination scenarios. A later analysis defined each TCR beta chain by its CDR3 amino acid sequence plus V-gene family, and excluded reads lacking a unique V-gene family. In a later analysis, 500 to 700 highly shared, low-generation-probability nucleotide sequences were removed to address suspected cross-contamination and a sequencing artifact. A later analysis calculated a clonal expansion index for each public chain from normalized within-repertoire ranks of inferred template counts. A later analysis computed generation probabilities with a VDJ recombination model fitted to out-of-frame rearrangements, and checked the results against IGoR. In a later analysis, TCR-TCR, TCR-HLA and TCR-CMV co-occurrence was scored with hypergeometric tests, and a repertoire-size bias correction was applied to TCR pairs. In a later analysis, false discovery rates were estimated by permuting HLA or CMV assignments 20 times. In a later analysis, co-occurring TCRs were grouped using DBSCAN, and TCRdist sequence similarity was added for clustering within HLA-allele-positive subsets. Repertoires with fewer than 30,000 or more than 120,000 public chains were left out of co-occurrence clustering, as were about 5 repertoires with anomalous nucleotide sharing. In TCRdb, the immuneACCESS table is reduced to in-frame sequences with V and J assigned. These tables do not hold every clone; where another copy was compared, an unresolved V gene accounts for under half, and the others remain unexplained. V, J and clone size reflect that table, while D and trimming were determined from the DNA. The sample table lists 120,000 or so clones, roughly 70% of them with a count of one. In total, the top ten clones hold approximately 3.8% of the sample.

With regard to this clone: Its recognized antigen is unknown. Qualities for individual bases were not recorded, and no much larger clone is one base off.

This receptor was obtained from a man aged 30 to 39 in good health and CMV-seronegative. Rearrangement joined TRBV2 to TRBJ2-4; the D region possibly corresponds to TRBD2 (6 bases align). Sequenced material: PBMCs. The CDR3 has the sequence CASSLLASKNIQYF. The nucleotides read TGTGCCAGCAGTTTACTAGCTTCCAAAAACATTCAGTACTTC.